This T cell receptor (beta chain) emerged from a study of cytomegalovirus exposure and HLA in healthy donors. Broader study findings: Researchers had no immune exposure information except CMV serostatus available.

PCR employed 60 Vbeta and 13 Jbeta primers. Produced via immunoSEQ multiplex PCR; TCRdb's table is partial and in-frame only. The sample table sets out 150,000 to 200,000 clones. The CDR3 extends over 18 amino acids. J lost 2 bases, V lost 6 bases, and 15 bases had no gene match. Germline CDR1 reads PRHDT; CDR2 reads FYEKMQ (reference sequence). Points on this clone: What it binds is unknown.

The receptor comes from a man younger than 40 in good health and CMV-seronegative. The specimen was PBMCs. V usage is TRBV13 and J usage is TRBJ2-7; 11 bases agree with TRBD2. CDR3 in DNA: TGTGCCAGCAGACAATTACTTACAGGGACTAGCGGTGCCTACGAGCAGTACTTC. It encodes CASRQLLTGTSGAYEQYF.